These T cell receptor beta chains were read from a single sample in a study of blood T cell repertoires in COVID-19. Data came from immunoSEQ multiplex PCR; TCRdb stores just in-frame clones and leaves some out. This table has over 85,000 clones, about 75% appearing once. Sequenced sample: peripheral blood. These receptors were collected from a woman of 80 years or more with active or convalescent COVID-19. The CDR3 runs from the conserved cysteine through the conserved F or W. The D gene is left open where the match is weak. Not every row has a clone size; where given, it reads once, few, many or a size class.

j_call | v_call | d_call | clone_size | cdr3_aa | cdr3_nt
TRBJ2-7 | TRBV21-1 | - | - | CASSKLAVNPYEQYF | TGTGCCAGCAGCAAACTAGCGGTAAACCCCTACGAGCAGTACTTC
TRBJ2-5 | TRBV6-6 | - | - | CASSYGGETQYF | TGTGCCAGCAGTTACGGGGGCGAGACCCAGTACTTC
TRBJ2-2 | TRBV6-2/TRBV6-3 | - | - | CASSRLRDSGELFF | TGTGCCAGCAGTAGATTACGGGACTCCGGGGAGCTGTTTTTT
TRBJ1-2 | TRBV19 | TRBD1 | - | CASSIEDRGDGYTF | TGTGCCAGTAGTATAGAGGACAGGGGAGATGGCTACACCTTC
TRBJ1-1 | TRBV5-1 | TRBD1 | - | CASSGGTENTEAFF | TGCGCCAGCAGCGGAGGGACAGAGAACACTGAAGCTTTCTTT
TRBJ2-5 | TRBV6-2/TRBV6-3 | TRBD2 | - | CASSKGLAGVETQYF | TGTGCCAGCAGTAAGGGACTAGCTGGGGTAGAGACCCAGTACTTC
TRBJ2-5 | TRBV29-1 | - | - | CSVESFPGWAAETQYF | TGCAGCGTTGAAAGTTTCCCAGGGTGGGCTGCAGAGACCCAGTACTTC
TRBJ1-5 | TRBV14 | TRBD1 | - | CASSHSGGQGALRQPQHF | TGTGCCAGCAGCCACTCCGGCGGACAGGGGGCTTTGAGGCAGCCCCAGCATTTT
TRBJ2-1 | TRBV24-1 | TRBD2 | - | CATAHSGRNNEQFF | TGTGCCACCGCTCATAGCGGGAGGAACAATGAGCAGTTCTTC
TRBJ1-2 | TRBV30 | - | - | CAWNLQGASGYTF | TGTGCCTGGAACTTACAGGGTGCCTCTGGCTACACCTTC
TRBJ2-7 | TRBV28 | - | - | CASSSHSTYEQYF | TGTGCCAGCAGTTCCCATAGTACCTACGAGCAGTACTTC
TRBJ1-2 | TRBV7-9 | - | - | CASTREDGYTF | TGTGCCAGCACACGGGAAGACGGCTACACCTTC
TRBJ2-3 | TRBV28 | - | - | CASIPGLASGTDTQYF | TGTGCCAGCATTCCCGGACTGGCCAGCGGCACAGATACGCAGTATTTT
TRBJ2-1 | TRBV7-3 | TRBD2 | - | CASSRGLAGAYNEQFF | TGTGCCAGCAGCAGGGGACTAGCGGGAGCCTACAATGAGCAGTTCTTC
TRBJ2-5 | TRBV29-1 | - | - | CSVGLSQETQYF | TGCAGCGTTGGTCTGAGCCAAGAGACCCAGTACTTC
TRBJ1-6 | TRBV27 | - | once | CASSLSRQGSNNSPLHF | TGTGCCAGCAGTTTATCGCGGCAGGGGTCGAATAATTCACCCCTCCACTTT
TRBJ2-7 | TRBV29-1 | TRBD2 | - | CSVEGSGRPPYEQYF | TGCAGCGTTGAAGGCAGCGGGAGGCCCCCCTACGAGCAGTACTTC
TRBJ2-3 | TRBV14 | - | - | CASGHFDTQYF | TGTGCCAGTGGACACTTTGATACGCAGTATTTT
TRBJ2-1 | TRBV19 | - | - | CASSIELSSYNEQFF | TGTGCCAGTAGTATAGAGCTGAGCTCCTACAATGAGCAGTTCTTC
TRBJ1-1 | TRBV3-1/TRBV3-2 | TRBD1 | once | CASSRYRGETEAFF | TGTGCCAGCAGCCGGTACAGGGGCGAAACTGAAGCTTTCTTT
TRBJ1-4 | TRBV4-1 | - | few | CASSQTGLTNEKLFF | TGCGCCAGCAGCCAAACAGGGTTGACTAATGAAAAACTGTTTTTT
TRBJ2-5 | TRBV20-1 | TRBD2 | - | CSASIAGESETQYF | TGCAGTGCTAGTATAGCGGGAGAATCGGAGACCCAGTACTTC
TRBJ1-1 | TRBV6-2/TRBV6-3 | - | few | CASSKIYPIEAFF | TGTGCCAGCAGTAAAATCTACCCTATTGAAGCTTTCTTT
TRBJ2-1 | TRBV19 | TRBD2 | - | CASSRTSGPIYNEQFF | TGTGCCAGTAGTAGGACTAGCGGGCCGATATACAATGAGCAGTTCTTC
TRBJ2-2 | TRBV9 | - | - | CASSVVPGTGELFF | TGTGCCAGCAGCGTAGTACCGGGGACCGGGGAGCTGTTTTTT
TRBJ2-3 | TRBV11-3 | - | - | CASSPGLSTDTQYF | TGTGCCAGCAGCCCGGGACTTAGCACAGATACGCAGTATTTT
TRBJ2-4 | TRBV5-1 | TRBD2 | - | CASSYASGDYIQYF | TGCGCCAGCAGCTACGCTAGCGGCGACTACATTCAGTACTTC
TRBJ1-1 | TRBV5-4 | TRBD1 | - | CASSPDRGNTEAFF | TGTGCCAGCAGCCCTGACAGGGGGAACACTGAAGCTTTCTTT
TRBJ2-1 | TRBV6-2/TRBV6-3 | TRBD2 | - | CASSYPLGLAGNSYNEQFF | TGTGCCAGCAGTTATCCGCTAGGACTAGCGGGGAACTCCTACAATGAGCAGTTCTTC
TRBJ1-1 | TRBV23-1 | TRBD1 | - | CASSQLTGVDTEAFF | TGCGCCAGCAGTCAACTCACAGGGGTGGACACTGAAGCTTTCTTT
TRBJ2-5 | TRBV5-4 | - | - | CASSISETQYF | TGTGCCAGCAGCATATCAGAGACCCAGTACTTC
TRBJ2-2 | TRBV18 | - | - | CASSLRYSISGELFF | TGTGCCAGCTCACTCCGCTACTCTATATCCGGGGAGCTGTTTTTT
TRBJ2-7 | TRBV2 | - | - | CASSEASRLASSYEQYF | TGTGCCAGCAGTGAAGCGTCGCGGCTAGCGAGCTCCTACGAGCAGTACTTC
TRBJ1-2 | TRBV7-9 | TRBD1 | - | CASSLETGGGYTF | TGTGCCAGCAGCTTAGAGACAGGGGGTGGCTACACCTTC
TRBJ2-1 | TRBV5-1 | TRBD1 | - | CASSWGQPSSYNEQFF | TGCGCCAGCAGTTGGGGACAGCCGAGCTCCTACAATGAGCAGTTCTTC
TRBJ2-1 | TRBV5-1 | - | few | CASTPDRTYNEQFF | TGCGCCAGCACCCCGGACAGAACCTACAATGAGCAGTTCTTC
TRBJ2-3 | TRBV18 | TRBD1 | - | CASSPDRGSADTQYF | TGTGCCAGCTCTCCTGACAGGGGGTCGGCAGATACGCAGTATTTT
TRBJ2-5 | TRBV2 | - | - | CASRVLMGDGGTQYF | TGTGCCAGCAGAGTTCTAATGGGGGACGGGGGGACCCAGTACTTC
TRBJ1-2 | TRBV5-1 | - | few | CASSRVRDRNYNYGYTF | TGCGCCAGCAGCCGGGTTCGTGACAGGAATTATAACTATGGCTACACCTTC
TRBJ2-7 | TRBV7-2 | - | - | CASSYGLAVSYEQYF | TGTGCCAGCAGCTACGGCCTAGCTGTCTCCTACGAGCAGTACTTC
TRBJ2-7 | TRBV11-2 | TRBD1 | many | CASSFSFSGQEHEQYF | TGTGCCAGCAGCTTTTCTTTTTCGGGACAGGAACACGAGCAGTACTTC
TRBJ2-1 | TRBV7-2 | - | - | CASSSFLDEQFF | TGTGCCAGCAGCTCCTTCCTCGATGAGCAGTTCTTC